Only a few counts were recorded for the clone carrying this T cell receptor (beta chain). This sample stems from a study of T-cell reconstitution after alpha-beta-depleted transplantation in children. The TCRbeta library incorporated unique molecular identifiers. Using its own MiXCR run on the PCR reads, TCRdb lists one record per CDR3 protein. The sample contains approximately 1,000,000 distinct CDR3 sequences, 25% to 30% of which appear only once. Germline-derived CDR1 and CDR2 are SEHNR and FQNEAQ (reference sequence). This CDR3 region has 16 residues. V lost 5 bases, J lost 0 bases, and 7 bases stayed unmatched.

This clonotype originated in a boy in the first two years of life who had a stem cell transplant for SCID, so the T cells may come from the graft donor. The input for sequencing was PBMCs, mostly from graft donor cells, taken 360 days after TCRalphabeta/CD19-depleted stem cell transplant. This chain uses TRBV7-9 with TRBJ1-1; 9 bases line up with TRBD1. The CDR3 protein is CASSPGTGLLNTEAFF. The CDR3 DNA is TGTGCCAGCAGCCCAGGGACAGGGCTTCTGAACACTGAAGCTTTCTTT.